Shown below are 26 T cell receptor beta chains from a single sample sequenced in a study of immune characterization of retroperitoneal liposarcoma. Using its own MiXCR run on the PCR reads, TCRdb lists one record per CDR3 protein. The table has 8,500 to 13,000 distinct CDR3 sequences, about a quarter seen once. Sample: tumor tissue. These TCRs come from a male donor with retroperitoneal liposarcoma.

This clonotype was counted at least ten times. For the CDR3, the DNA is TGTGCCAGCAGCTTGGGACAGTACCAAGAGACCCAGTTCTTC. Translation gives CASSLGQYQETQFF. The rearrangement uses TRBV11-3 and TRBJ2-1; 7 bases map to TRBD1. This CDR3 is built from 14 residues. Germline V gene lookup returns CDR1 SGHNT and CDR2 YENEEA. V shed 3 bases, J shed 13 bases, and the junction held 12 bases outside the gene matches. Based on the CDR3 plus reference TRBV11-3 and TRBJ2-1, the full variable domain is EAGVVQSPRYKIIEKKQPVAFWCNPISGHNTLYWYLQNLGQGPELLIRYENEEAVDDSQLPKDRFSAERLKGVDSTLKIQPAELGDSAVYLCASSLGQYQETQFFGPGTRLTVL.

This clonotype is labeled as medium-sized. The rearrangement links TRBV7-6 to TRBJ2-1, with 10 bases identical to TRBD1. Trimming at V came to 3 bases and at J to 10 bases, leaving 9 bases not matched to a gene. The length of the CDR3 is 15 residues. Germline V lookup: CDR1 SGHVS, CDR2 FNYEAQ. The chain's CDR3 is CASSLGQGSSYEQFF. As DNA, the CDR3 is TGTGCCAGCAGCTTGGGACAGGGGAGCTCCTACGAGCAGTTCTTC.

The gene calls are TRBV6-1 and TRBJ1-1, with D possibly matching TRBD1 (5 bases). Germline-derived CDR1 and CDR2 are MNHNS and SASEGT. Between the trimmed V and J ends, which lost 2 bases and 1 base, there was a span of 8 bases. The CDR3 spans 14 residues. The CDR3 sequence: CASSEYGGNTEAFF. The CDR3, as DNA: TGTGCCAGCAGTGAATACGGGGGGAACACTGAAGCTTTCTTT.

This clonotype came up a few times. The CDR3 sequence is CAGRDTELGNQPQHF. Here the CDR3 DNA reads TGTGCCGGTAGGGACACGGAACTCGGCAATCAGCCCCAGCATTTT. This sequence joins TRBV6-6 and TRBJ1-5; D possibly corresponds to TRBD1 (6 bases). V gave up 11 bases and J gave up 2 bases, with 19 bases separating them. Germline CDR1 reads MNHNY; CDR2 reads SVGAGI (reference sequence). The CDR3 is 15 residues long.

This clonotype has ten or more counts. The V gene is TRBV6-6, the J gene TRBJ2-1; no clear D. Trimming pared 2 bases from V and 15 bases from J, leaving 11 bases between. The CDR3 covers 11 residues. The germline CDR1 and CDR2 sequences are MNHNY and SVGAGI (reference sequence). The DNA for the CDR3 is TGTGCCAGCAGTTACGGGCCACTGAGGTTCTTC. Translation gives CASSYGPLRFF.

This clonotype was seen a few times. V usage is TRBV6-5 and J usage is TRBJ1-2; perhaps TRBD1 as D (6 bases). Looked up from germline, CDR1 is MNHEY and CDR2 is SVGAGI. The CDR3 loop spans 14 amino acids. The germline V and J ends were trimmed by 0 bases and 8 bases, with 13 bases remaining between them. The CDR3 sequence: CASSYSAGQGGYTF. DNA of the CDR3: TGTGCCAGCAGTTACTCGGCAGGGCAGGGGGGCTACACCTTC.

This clonotype was detected ten times or more. The chain joins TRBV7-8 to TRBJ2-3, with TRBD2 matching over 11 bases. CDR3 length equals 17 residues. Germline V gene lookup returns CDR1 SGHVS and CDR2 FQNEAQ. With 4 bases clipped from V and 4 bases from J, the junction kept 10 bases outside the gene matches. CDR3 in DNA: TGTGCCAGCAGCTCGATAGCGGGAGGGCCGGGGGCAGATACGCAGTATTTT. Translated, it gives CASSSIAGGPGADTQYF.

This chain joins TRBV6-1 and TRBJ2-5; a possible D gene is TRBD2 (6 bases). The better agreement between TRBJ2-1 and the DNA end casts doubt on the J call. From germline, CDR1 is MNHNS and CDR2 SASEGT. The CDR3 runs to 15 residues. In DNA form, the CDR3 reads TGTGCCAGCAGTGAAGATCCGGGAAGCGGGAATGAGCAGTTCTTC. Encoded protein: CASSEDPGSGNEQFF.

This clonotype has ten or more counts. V and J are TRBV12-3 or TRBV12-4 and TRBJ2-5; a weak D match, TRBD2 (5 bases). V was clipped by 6 bases and J by 5 bases, with 13 bases between them. The CDR3 spans 13 residues. The CDR3 loop reads CASSVGDWETQYF. CDR3 sequence (DNA): TGTGCCAGCAGCGTGGGAGATTGGGAGACCCAGTACTTC.

This clonotype has at least ten counts. The chain joins TRBV6-6 to TRBJ2-6; D not resolved. The V and J ends lost 0 bases and 0 bases respectively, with 6 bases between them. The CDR3 length is 16 residues. In germline, CDR1 is MNHNY, CDR2 SVGAGI (reference sequence). The CDR3 loop reads CASSYSLNSGANVLTF. In DNA form, the CDR3 reads TGTGCCAGCAGTTACTCCCTCAACTCTGGGGCCAACGTCCTGACTTTC.

The J gene is TRBJ2-5, the V gene TRBV6-6; the match to TRBD1 covers 9 bases. This CDR3 comprises 14 residues. Germline V gene lookup returns CDR1 MNHNY and CDR2 SVGAGI (reference sequence). The trim removed 4 bases at V and 7 bases at J, leaving 7 bases unmatched. The CDR3 is CASSSGQGTATQYF. The CDR3 bases are TGTGCCAGCAGTTCCGGACAGGGGACGGCGACCCAGTACTTC.

The chain carries TRBV12-3 or TRBV12-4 and TRBJ2-5; 10 bases fit TRBD2. V shed 5 bases and J 3 bases; nucleotides not matched to a gene: 3. The CDR3 is made up of 14 amino acids. The chain's CDR3 is CASSRSGGEETQYF. The CDR3 region has the DNA TGTGCCAGCAGTAGGAGCGGGGGGGAAGAGACCCAGTACTTC.

This clonotype was seen just once. The chain couples TRBV27 to TRBJ1-1; no clear D. Per germline, CDR1 MNHEY and CDR2 SMNVEV (reference sequence). Trimming shortened V by 3 bases and J by 0 bases, and 8 bases separated the two germline ends. CDR3 length: 14 residues. The CDR3 DNA reads TGTGCCAGCAGTTTTCGGGCTGTGAACACTGAAGCTTTCTTT. As protein: CASSFRAVNTEAFF.

The chain has TRBV20-1 and TRBJ2-3; possibly TRBD2 for D (6 bases). The CDR3 loop spans 14 amino acids. Germline values: CDR1 DFQATT, CDR2 SNEGSKA (reference sequence). Trimming shortened V by 6 bases and J by 2 bases, and 15 bases separated the two germline ends. DNA for the CDR3: TGCAGTGCGCATCGGCGGGGCCTCACAGATACGCAGTATTTT. Translated: CSAHRRGLTDTQYF.

This clonotype rates as medium-sized. The gene calls are TRBV11-2 and TRBJ2-1; 8 bases are a match to TRBD1. The end of the DNA aligns better with TRBJ2-7, so the J call may be wrong. CDR1 SGHAT and CDR2 FQNNGV come from the germline V gene. The CDR3 consists of 16 residues. CDR3 in amino acids: CASSPSGTGRGNEQYF. The CDR3 DNA reads as TGTGCCAGCAGCCCGTCCGGGACAGGAAGGGGGAATGAGCAGTACTTC.

Ten or more counts support this clonotype. The chain's CDR3 is CASTGGTVYNEQYF. The CDR3 nucleotides are TGTGCCAGCACAGGGGGGACAGTATACAATGAGCAGTACTTC. The V and J genes are TRBV6-1 and TRBJ2-1; TRBD1 might be the D (7 bases). The end of the DNA fits TRBJ2-7 better, so the J call may be wrong. From germline, CDR1 is MNHNS and CDR2 SASEGT. The CDR3 loop spans 14 amino acids.

This clonotype is termed medium-sized. This chain uses TRBV12-3 or TRBV12-4 with TRBJ2-5, with 8 bases fitting TRBD2. CDR3 size: 13 residues. J lost 1 base, V lost 7 bases, and 2 bases had no gene match. CDR3 nucleotide sequence: TGTGCCAGCAAAGCGGGAGCCCAAGAGACCCAGTACTTC. The encoded protein is CASKAGAQETQYF.

This clonotype was counted ten times or more. The chain carries TRBV7-6 and TRBJ2-3; TRBD2 matches at 11 bases. V gave up 5 bases and J gave up 1 base; unmatched junction bases: 8. Germline V lookup: CDR1 SGHVS, CDR2 FNYEAQ. CDR3 length: 17 residues. Written as DNA, the CDR3 is TGTGCCAGCAGCATTAGCGGGGGGGCCGGTGGCACAGATACGCAGTATTTT. This gives the protein CASSISGGAGGTDTQYF. Using reference TRBV7-6 and TRBJ2-3 for the parts outside the CDR3, the full variable domain is GAGVSQSPRYKVTKRGQDVALRCDPISGHVSLYWYRQALGQGPEFLTYFNYEAQQDKSGLPNDRFSAERPEGSISTLTIQRTEQRDSAMYRCASSISGGAGGTDTQYFGPGTRLTVL.

This clonotype has a handful of counts. The chain links TRBV12-3 or TRBV12-4 to TRBJ2-1; 9 bases line up with TRBD2. TRBJ2-5 explains the end of the DNA better; the J call may be wrong. The CDR3 loop spans 15 amino acids. For the CDR3, the DNA is TGTGCCAGCAGTTTTATAGCGGGGGACCAAGAGACCCAGTACTTC. It codes for CASSFIAGDQETQYF.

This clonotype was picked up many times. CDR3 DNA sequence: TGTGCCAGCAGCTTTCAGGGAAGTGAGACCCAGTTCTTC. It yields the protein CASSFQGSETQFF. The V and J genes are TRBV7-3 and TRBJ2-1, with D perhaps matching TRBD1 (5 bases). This CDR3 region has 13 residues. The V and J ends lost 3 bases and 13 bases respectively, with 16 bases between them. CDR1 is SGHTA, CDR2 FQGTGA, per germline.

The chain employs TRBV6-1 and TRBJ2-1; 7 nucleotides align to TRBD2. The J call may be mistaken, given a closer DNA end match to TRBJ2-7. The CDR3 contains 14 residues. Germline assignment: CDR1 MNHNS and CDR2 SASEGT. The CDR3 sequence: CASSQSGAYNEQYF. The CDR3 bases are TGTGCCAGCAGCCAGAGCGGGGCCTACAATGAGCAGTACTTC.

Within the sample, this clonotype is medium-sized. J is TRBJ2-5 and V is TRBV6-1; D gene ambiguous. Germline V CDR1 and CDR2: MNHNS, SASEGT. V gave up 5 bases and J gave up 0 bases, with 7 bases separating them. The CDR3 has 13 amino acids. The CDR3 nucleotides are TGTGCCAGCAGTTATAGGAACCAAGAGACCCAGTACTTC. This encodes CASSYRNQETQYF.

This clonotype came up a few times. This sequence joins TRBV12-3 or TRBV12-4 and TRBJ2-5; possible D gene TRBD2, 6 bases. Matching the DNA end better, TRBJ2-7 makes the J call doubtful. The CDR3 contains 13 residues. This CDR3 is CASSPEGFYEQYF. CDR3 in DNA: TGTGCCAGCAGCCCGGAGGGGTTCTACGAGCAGTACTTC.

This clonotype was counted at least ten times. The V gene is TRBV11-2, the J gene TRBJ1-1, with D hard to call. The germline V gene has CDR1 SGHAT and CDR2 FQNNGV. This CDR3 contains 11 residues. V was shortened by 4 bases and J by 10 bases, with 10 bases between the two germline ends. CDR3 nucleotides: TGTGCCAGCAGCTATGTAGGGTCAGCTTTCTTT. This sequence encodes CASSYVGSAFF.

The CDR3 here is CASSRTPYQETQYF. The CDR3 DNA is TGTGCCAGCAGCAGGACTCCGTACCAAGAGACCCAGTACTTC. The chain combines TRBV12-3 or TRBV12-4 with TRBJ2-5; TRBD2 is a possible D gene (5 bases). V was trimmed by 6 bases and J by 0 bases, leaving 11 bases between them. The CDR3 loop spans 14 amino acids.

V and J are TRBV6-1 and TRBJ1-2, with 10 bases aligning to TRBD1. Per the germline V gene, CDR1 is MNHNS and CDR2 is SASEGT. CDR3 size: 13 residues. V lost 6 bases and J lost 8; bases outside the gene matches: 6. The CDR3 loop is CASRERTGGGYTF. The CDR3 DNA is TGTGCCAGCAGGGAGCGGACAGGGGGAGGCTACACCTTC.